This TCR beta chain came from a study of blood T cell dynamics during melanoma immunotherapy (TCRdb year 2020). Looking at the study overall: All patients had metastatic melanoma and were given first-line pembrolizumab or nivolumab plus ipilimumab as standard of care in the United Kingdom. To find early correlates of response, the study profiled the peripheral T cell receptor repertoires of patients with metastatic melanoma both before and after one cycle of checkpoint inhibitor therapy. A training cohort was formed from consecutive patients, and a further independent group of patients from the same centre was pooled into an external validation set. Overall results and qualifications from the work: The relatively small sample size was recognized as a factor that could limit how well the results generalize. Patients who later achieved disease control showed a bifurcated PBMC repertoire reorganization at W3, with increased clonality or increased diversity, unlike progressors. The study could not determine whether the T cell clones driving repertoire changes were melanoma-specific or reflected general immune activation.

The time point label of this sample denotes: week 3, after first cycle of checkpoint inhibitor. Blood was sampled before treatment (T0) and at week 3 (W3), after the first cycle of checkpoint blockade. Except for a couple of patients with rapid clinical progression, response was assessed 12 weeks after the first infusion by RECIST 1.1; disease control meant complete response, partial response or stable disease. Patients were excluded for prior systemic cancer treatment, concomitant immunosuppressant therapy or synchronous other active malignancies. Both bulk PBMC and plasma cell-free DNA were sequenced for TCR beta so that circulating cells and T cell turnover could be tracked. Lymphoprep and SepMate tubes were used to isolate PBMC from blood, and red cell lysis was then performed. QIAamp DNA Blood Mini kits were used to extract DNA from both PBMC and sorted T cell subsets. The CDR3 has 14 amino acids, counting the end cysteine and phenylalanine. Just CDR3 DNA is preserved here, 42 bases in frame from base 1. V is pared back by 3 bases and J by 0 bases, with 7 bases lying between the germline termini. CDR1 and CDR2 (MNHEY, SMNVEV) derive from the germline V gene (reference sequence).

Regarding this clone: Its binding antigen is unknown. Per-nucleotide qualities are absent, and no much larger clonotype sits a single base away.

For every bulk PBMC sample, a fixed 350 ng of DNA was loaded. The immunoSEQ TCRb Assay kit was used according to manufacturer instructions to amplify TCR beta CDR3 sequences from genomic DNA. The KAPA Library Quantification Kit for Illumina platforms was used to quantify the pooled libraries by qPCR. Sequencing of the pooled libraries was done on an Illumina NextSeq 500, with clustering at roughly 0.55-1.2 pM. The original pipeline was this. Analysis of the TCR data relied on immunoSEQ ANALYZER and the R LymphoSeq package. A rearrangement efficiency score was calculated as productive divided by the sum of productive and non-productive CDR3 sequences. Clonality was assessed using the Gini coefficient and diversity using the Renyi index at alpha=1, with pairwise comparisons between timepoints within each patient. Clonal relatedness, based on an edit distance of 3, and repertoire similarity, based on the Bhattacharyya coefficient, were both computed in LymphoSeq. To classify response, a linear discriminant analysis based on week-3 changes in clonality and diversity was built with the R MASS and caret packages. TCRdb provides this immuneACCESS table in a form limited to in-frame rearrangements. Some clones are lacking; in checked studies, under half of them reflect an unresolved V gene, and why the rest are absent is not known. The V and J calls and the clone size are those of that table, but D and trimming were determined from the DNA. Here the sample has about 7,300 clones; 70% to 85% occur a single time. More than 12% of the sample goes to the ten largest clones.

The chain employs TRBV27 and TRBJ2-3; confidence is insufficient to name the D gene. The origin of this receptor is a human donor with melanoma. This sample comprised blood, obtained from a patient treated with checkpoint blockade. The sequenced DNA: TGTGCCAGCAGTTTTTACGGGAGCACAGATACGCAGTATTTT. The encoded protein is CASSFYGSTDTQYF.